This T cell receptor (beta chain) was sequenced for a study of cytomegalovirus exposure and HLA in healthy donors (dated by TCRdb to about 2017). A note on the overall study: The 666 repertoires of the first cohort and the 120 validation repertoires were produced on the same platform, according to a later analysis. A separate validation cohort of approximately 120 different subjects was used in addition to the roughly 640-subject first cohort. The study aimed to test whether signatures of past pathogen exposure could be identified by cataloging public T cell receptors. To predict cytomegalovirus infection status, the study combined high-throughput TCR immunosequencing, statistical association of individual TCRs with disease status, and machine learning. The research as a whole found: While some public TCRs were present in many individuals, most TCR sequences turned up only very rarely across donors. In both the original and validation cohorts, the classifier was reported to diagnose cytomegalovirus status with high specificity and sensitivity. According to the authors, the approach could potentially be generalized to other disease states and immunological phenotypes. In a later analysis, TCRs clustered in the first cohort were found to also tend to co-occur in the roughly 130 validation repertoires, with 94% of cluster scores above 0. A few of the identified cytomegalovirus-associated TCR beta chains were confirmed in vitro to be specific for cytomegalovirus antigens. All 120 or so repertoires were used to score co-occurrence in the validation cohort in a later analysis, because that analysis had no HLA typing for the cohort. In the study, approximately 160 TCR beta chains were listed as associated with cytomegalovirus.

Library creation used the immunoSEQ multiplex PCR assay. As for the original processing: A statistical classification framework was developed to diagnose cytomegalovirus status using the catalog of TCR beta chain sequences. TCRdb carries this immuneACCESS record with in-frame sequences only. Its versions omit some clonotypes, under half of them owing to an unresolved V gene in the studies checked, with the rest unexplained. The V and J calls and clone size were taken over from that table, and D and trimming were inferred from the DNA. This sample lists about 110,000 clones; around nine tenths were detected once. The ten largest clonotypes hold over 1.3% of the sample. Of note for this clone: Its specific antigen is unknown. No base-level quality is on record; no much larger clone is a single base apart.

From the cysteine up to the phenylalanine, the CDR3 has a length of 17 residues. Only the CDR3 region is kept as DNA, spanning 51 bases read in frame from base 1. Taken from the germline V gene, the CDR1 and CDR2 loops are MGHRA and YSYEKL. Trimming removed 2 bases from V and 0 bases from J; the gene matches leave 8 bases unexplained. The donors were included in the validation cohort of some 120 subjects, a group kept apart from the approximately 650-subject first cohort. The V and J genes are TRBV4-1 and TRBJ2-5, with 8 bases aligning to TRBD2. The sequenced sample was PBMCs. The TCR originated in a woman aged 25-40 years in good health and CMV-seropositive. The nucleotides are TGCGCCAGCAGCCAATTGGGCCTAGCGGGTAACCAAGAGACCCAGTACTTC. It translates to CASSQLGLAGNQETQYF.